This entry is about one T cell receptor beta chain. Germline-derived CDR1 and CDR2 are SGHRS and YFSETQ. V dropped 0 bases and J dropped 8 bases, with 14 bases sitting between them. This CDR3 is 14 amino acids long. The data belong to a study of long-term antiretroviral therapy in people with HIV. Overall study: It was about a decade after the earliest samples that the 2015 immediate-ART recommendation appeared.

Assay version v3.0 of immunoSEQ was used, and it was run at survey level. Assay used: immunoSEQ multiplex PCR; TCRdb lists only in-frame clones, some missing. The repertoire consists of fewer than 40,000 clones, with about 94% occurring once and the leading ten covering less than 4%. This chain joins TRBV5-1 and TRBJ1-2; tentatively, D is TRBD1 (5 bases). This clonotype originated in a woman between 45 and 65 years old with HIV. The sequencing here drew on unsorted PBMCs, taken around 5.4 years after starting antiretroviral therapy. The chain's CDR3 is CASSLGRGARGYTF. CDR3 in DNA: TGCGCCAGCAGCTTGGGTCGAGGGGCGCGAGGCTACACCTTC.